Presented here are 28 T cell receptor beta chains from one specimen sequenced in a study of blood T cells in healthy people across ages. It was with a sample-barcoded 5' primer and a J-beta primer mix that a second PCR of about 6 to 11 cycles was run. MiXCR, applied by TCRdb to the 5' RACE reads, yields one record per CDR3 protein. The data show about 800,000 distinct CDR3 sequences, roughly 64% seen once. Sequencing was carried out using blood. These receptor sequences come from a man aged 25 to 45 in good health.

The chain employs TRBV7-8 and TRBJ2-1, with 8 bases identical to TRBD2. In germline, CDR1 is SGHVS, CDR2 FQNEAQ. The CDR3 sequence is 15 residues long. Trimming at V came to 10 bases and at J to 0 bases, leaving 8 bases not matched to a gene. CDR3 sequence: CATALLAVSYNEQFF. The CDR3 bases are TGTGCCACCGCCTTACTAGCGGTCTCCTACAATGAGCAGTTCTTC.

DNA for the CDR3: TGTGCCAGCACCACTCAGGACAGGGGGCAGGGTCAGCCCCAGCATTTT. Encoded protein: CASTTQDRGQGQPQHF. V gene TRBV12-3 or TRBV12-4 combines with J gene TRBJ1-5; 11 bases are shared with TRBD1. The CDR3 runs 16 residues. V shed 7 bases and J 6 bases; nucleotides not matched to a gene: 11.

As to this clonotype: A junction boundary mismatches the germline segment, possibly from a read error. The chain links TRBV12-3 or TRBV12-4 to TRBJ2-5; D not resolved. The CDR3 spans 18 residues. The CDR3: CVSSLLKRSDSTGETQYF. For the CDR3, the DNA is TGTGTCAGCAGTTTATTGAAAAGGTCGGATAGTACCGGGGAGACCCAGTACTTC.

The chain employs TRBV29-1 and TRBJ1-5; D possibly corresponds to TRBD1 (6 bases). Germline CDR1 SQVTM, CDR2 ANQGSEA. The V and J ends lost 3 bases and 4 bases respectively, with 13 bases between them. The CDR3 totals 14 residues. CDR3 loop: CSVDGGGGNQPQHF. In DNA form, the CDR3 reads TGCAGCGTTGACGGAGGGGGGGGAAATCAGCCCCAGCATTTT.

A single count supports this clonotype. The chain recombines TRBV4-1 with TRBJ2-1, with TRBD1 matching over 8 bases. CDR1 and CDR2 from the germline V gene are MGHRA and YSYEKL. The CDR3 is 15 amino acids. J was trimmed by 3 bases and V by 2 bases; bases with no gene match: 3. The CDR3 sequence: CASSQPGQVYNEQFF. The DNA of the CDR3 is TGCGCCAGCAGCCAACCGGGACAGGTCTACAATGAGCAGTTCTTC.

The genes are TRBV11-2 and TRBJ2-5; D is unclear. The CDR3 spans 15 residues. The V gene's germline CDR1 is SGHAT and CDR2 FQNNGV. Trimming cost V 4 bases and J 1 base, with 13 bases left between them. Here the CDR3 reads CASSWSYGFQETQYF. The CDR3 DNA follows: TGTGCCAGCAGCTGGTCTTACGGGTTCCAAGAGACCCAGTACTTC.

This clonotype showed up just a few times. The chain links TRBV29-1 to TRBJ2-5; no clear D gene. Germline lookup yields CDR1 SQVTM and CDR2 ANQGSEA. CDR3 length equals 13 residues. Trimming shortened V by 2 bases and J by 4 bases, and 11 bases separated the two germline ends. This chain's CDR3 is CSVEWQLGETQYF. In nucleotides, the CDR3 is TGCAGCGTTGAATGGCAGCTCGGAGAGACCCAGTACTTC.

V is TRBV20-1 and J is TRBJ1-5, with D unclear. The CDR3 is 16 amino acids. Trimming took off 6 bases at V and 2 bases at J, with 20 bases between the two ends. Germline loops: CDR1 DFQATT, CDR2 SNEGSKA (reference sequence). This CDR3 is CSALTSGLRGNQPQHF. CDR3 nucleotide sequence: TGCAGTGCCCTCACATCGGGCCTAAGGGGCAATCAGCCCCAGCATTTT.

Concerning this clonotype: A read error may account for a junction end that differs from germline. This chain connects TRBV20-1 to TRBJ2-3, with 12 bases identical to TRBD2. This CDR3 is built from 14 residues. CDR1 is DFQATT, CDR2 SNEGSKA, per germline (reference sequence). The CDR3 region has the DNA TGCAGTGCTGGACTAGCGGGGACTGGGGATACGCGGTATTTT. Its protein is CSAGLAGTGDTRYF.

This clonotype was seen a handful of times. CDR3 residues: CASSPPRGGQETQYF. CDR3 nucleotides: TGTGCCAGCAGTCCCCCCCGGGGGGGACAAGAGACCCAGTACTTC. The V and J genes are TRBV28 and TRBJ2-5; 8 bases align to TRBD2. Trimming took 5 bases from V and 2 from J; bases not matched to a gene: 7. Germline assignment: CDR1 MDHEN and CDR2 SYDVKM. The CDR3 contains 15 residues.

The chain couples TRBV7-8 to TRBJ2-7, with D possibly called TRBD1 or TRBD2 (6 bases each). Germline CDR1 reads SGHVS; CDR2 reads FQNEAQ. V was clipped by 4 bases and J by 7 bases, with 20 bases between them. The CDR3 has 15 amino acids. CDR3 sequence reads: CASSSGGGPYNEQYF. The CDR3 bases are TGTGCCAGCAGCTCCGGAGGGGGACCCTACAATGAGCAGTACTTC.

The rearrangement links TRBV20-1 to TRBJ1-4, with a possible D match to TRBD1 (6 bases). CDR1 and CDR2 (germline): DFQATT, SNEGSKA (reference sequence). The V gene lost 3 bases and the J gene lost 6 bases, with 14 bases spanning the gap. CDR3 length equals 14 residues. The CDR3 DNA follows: TGCAGTGCTAGGAAACCGGGACATGATGAAAAACTGTTTTTT. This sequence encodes CSARKPGHDEKLFF.

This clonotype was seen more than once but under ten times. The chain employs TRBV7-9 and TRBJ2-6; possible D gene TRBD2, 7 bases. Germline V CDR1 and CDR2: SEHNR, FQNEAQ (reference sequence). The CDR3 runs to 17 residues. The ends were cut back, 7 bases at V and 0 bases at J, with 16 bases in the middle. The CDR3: CASTTQGGLSGANVLTF. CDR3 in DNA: TGTGCCAGCACCACACAGGGAGGGCTCTCTGGGGCCAACGTCCTGACTTTC. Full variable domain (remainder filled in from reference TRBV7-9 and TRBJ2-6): DTGVSQNPRHKITKRGQNVTFRCDPISEHNRLYWYRQTLGQGPEFLTYFQNEAQLEKSRLLSDRFSAERPKGSFSTLEIQRTEQGDSAMYLCASTTQGGLSGANVLTFGAGSRLTVL.

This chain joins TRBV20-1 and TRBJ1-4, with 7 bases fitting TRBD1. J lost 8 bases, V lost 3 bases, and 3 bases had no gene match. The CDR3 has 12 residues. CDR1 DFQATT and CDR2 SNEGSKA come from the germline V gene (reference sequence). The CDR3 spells CSARGQWEKLFF. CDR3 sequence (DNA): TGCAGTGCTAGGGGACAGTGGGAAAAACTGTTTTTT.

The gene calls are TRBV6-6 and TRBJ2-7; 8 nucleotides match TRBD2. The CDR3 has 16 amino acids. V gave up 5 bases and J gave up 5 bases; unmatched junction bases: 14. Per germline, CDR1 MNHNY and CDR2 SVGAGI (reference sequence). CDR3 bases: TGTGCCAGCAGTCCCCTCTTGGAGCGGGAGATCAACGAGCAGTACTTC. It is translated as CASSPLLEREINEQYF.

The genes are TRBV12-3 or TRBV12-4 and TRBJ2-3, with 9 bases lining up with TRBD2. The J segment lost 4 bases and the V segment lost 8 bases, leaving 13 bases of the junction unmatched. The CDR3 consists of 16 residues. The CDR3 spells CASSIQAGGAADTQYF. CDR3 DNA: TGTGCCAGCTCTATCCAAGCGGGAGGTGCGGCAGATACGCAGTATTTT.

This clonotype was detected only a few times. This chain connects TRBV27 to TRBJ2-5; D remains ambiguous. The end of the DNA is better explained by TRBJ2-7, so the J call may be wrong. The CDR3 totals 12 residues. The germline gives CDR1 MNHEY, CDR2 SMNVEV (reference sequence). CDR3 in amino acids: CASMAGVSEQYF. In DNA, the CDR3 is TGTGCCAGCATGGCTGGGGTCAGCGAGCAGTACTTC.

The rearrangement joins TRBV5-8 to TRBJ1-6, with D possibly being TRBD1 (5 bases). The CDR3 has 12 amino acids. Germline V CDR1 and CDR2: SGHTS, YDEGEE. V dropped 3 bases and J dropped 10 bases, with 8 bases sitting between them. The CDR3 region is CASSWGNSPLHF. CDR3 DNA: TGTGCCAGCAGCTGGGGGAACTCACCCCTCCACTTT. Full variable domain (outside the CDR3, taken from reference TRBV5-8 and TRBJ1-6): EAGVTQSPTHLIKTRGQQATLRCSPISGHTSVYWYQQALGLGLQFLLWYDEGEERNRGNFPPRFSGRQFPNYSSELNVNALELEDSALYLCASSWGNSPLHFGNGTRLTVT.

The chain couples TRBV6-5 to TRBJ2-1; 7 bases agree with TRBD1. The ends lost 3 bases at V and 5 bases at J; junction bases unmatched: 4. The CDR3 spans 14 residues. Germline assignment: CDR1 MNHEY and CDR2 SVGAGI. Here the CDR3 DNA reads TGTGCCAGCAGTTATACAACAGGGGACAATGAGCAGTTCTTC. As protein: CASSYTTGDNEQFF.

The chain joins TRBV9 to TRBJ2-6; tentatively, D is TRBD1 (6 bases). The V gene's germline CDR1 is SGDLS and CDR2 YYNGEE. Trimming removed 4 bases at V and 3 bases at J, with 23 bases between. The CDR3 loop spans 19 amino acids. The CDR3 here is CASSPEPLTGTHGANVLTF. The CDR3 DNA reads TGTGCCAGCAGCCCCGAGCCCCTAACAGGGACCCATGGGGCCAACGTCCTGACTTTC.

The CDR3 DNA reads as TGTGCCAGCAGTTCGACGGGACTAGCGGGAGAGACGCAGTATTTT. Protein sequence: CASSSTGLAGETQYF. The V gene is TRBV28, the J gene TRBJ2-3, with 14 bases matching TRBD2. Germline-derived CDR1 and CDR2 are MDHEN and SYDVKM. With 4 bases clipped from V and 9 bases from J, the junction kept 6 bases outside the gene matches. This CDR3 is 15 amino acids long.

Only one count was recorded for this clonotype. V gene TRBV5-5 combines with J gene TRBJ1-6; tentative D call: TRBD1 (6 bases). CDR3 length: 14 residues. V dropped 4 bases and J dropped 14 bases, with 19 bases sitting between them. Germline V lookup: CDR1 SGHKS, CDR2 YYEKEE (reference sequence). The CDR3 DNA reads TGTGCCAGCAGCCACAGGGAGTGGGGCGAAGCCCTCCACTTT. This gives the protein CASSHREWGEALHF.

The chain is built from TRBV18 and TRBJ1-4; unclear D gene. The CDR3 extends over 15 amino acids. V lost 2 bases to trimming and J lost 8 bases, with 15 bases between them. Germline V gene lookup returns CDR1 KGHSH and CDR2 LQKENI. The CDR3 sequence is CASSPSELRREKLFF. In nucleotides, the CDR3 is TGTGCCAGCTCACCAAGTGAGTTGAGGAGGGAAAAACTGTTTTTT. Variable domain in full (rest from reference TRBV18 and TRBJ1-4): NAGVMQNPRHLVRRRGQEARLRCSPMKGHSHVYWYRQLPEEGLKFMVYLQKENIIDESGMPKERFSAEFPKEGPSILRIQQVVRGDSAAYFCASSPSELRREKLFFGSGTQLSVL.

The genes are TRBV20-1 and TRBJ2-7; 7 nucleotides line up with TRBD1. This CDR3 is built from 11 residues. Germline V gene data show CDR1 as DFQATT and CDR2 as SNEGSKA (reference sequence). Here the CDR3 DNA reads TGCTCCGGGAACAGGGGATGGGAGCAGTACTTC. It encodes CSGNRGWEQYF.

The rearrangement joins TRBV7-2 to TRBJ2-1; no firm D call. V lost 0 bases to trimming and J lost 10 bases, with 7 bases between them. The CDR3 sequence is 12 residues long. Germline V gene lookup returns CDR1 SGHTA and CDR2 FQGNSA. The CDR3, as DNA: TGTGCCAGCAGCTTAGCCTCCTACGAGCAGTTCTTC. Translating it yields CASSLASYEQFF.

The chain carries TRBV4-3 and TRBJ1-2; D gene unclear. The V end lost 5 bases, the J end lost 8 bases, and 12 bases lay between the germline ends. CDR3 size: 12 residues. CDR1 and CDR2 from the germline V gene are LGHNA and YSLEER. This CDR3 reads CASSYLTGGYTF. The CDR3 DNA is TGCGCCAGCAGCTATCTGACTGGGGGCTACACCTTC.

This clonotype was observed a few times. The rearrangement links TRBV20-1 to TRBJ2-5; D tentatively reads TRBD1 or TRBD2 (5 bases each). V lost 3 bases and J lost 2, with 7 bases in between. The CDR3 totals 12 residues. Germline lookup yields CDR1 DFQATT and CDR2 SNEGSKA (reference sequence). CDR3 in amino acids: CSASGGQETQYF. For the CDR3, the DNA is TGCAGTGCTAGTGGGGGTCAAGAGACCCAGTACTTC.

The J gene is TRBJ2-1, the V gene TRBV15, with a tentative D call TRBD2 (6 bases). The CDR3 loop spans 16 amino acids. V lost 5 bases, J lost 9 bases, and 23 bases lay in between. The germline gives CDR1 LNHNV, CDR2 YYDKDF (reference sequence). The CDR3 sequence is CATSGRRGRPFPEQFF. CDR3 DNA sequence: TGTGCCACCAGCGGGCGGCGGGGAAGGCCCTTCCCTGAGCAGTTCTTC. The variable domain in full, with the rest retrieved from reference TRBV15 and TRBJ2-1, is DAMVIQNPRYQVTQFGKPVTLSCSQTLNHNVMYWYQQKSSQAPKLLFHYYDKDFNNEADTPDNFQSRRPNTSFCFLDIRSPGLGDTAMYLCATSGRRGRPFPEQFFGPGTRLTVL.